The 3 T cell receptor beta chains reported below all come from one sample, sequenced in a study of blood T cell repertoires in COVID-19. Some clones are missing from TCRdb's copy, which holds only in-frame ones; the method was immunoSEQ multiplex PCR. The repertoire includes under 250,000 clones, approximately 82% of them detected once, and approximately 2% sits in the top ten. Sequenced: peripheral blood. These TCRs come from a man aged 25-45 years who had recovered from COVID-19.

This chain joins TRBV4-1 and TRBJ1-3; no definite D call. The CDR3 length is 15 residues. Between the trimmed V and J ends, which lost 1 base and 4 bases, there was a span of 11 bases. Germline CDR1 is MGHRA and CDR2 is YSYEKL. The CDR3 nucleotides read TGCGCCAGCAGCCAAGGGGAGTTTTTGGGAAACACCATATATTTT. Its protein is CASSQGEFLGNTIYF.

The V call is TRBV27, the J call TRBJ2-3, with TRBD2 identical over 8 bases. The V and J ends lost 3 bases and 2 bases, in that order; junction bases with no gene match: 4. This CDR3 spans 15 amino acids. Looked up from germline, CDR1 is MNHEY and CDR2 is SMNVEV (reference sequence). CDR3 in DNA: TGTGCCAGCAGTTTTTGGCGGGGGGACACAGATACGCAGTATTTT. Its protein is CASSFWRGDTDTQYF.

This clone has only a few counts. The chain employs TRBV2 and TRBJ1-5, with D perhaps matching TRBD1 (6 bases). The V and J ends lost 5 bases and 3 bases respectively, with 11 bases between them. The CDR3 length is 14 residues. CDR1 and CDR2 (germline): SNHLY, FYNNEI. The CDR3 DNA follows: TGTGCCAGCAGTCGGGACACCCCCAATCAGCCCCAGCATTTT. It codes for CASSRDTPNQPQHF.